Described below is a single TCR beta chain sequence and its context. Which antigen it targets is not known. No much larger clonotype is one base removed from it; base qualities were not supplied. The data were taken from a study (dated by TCRdb to the early 2010s). The run used an Illumina Genome Analyzer IIx. TCRdb trimmed public reads at Q25 via fastp, called clones via MiXCR and kept in-frame beta chains. Rows are combined by CDR3 protein, so each entry shows the most common genes and DNA. This sample gives more than 5,500 distinct CDR3 sequences in total; over 30% of them show up just once. Together, the top ten hold around a fifth of the sample. Trimming takes 1 base from V and 4 bases from J, and the germline ends sit 11 bases apart. CDR3 length: 15 amino acids, cysteine to phenylalanine. Only CDR3 DNA is held: 45 bases, read in frame from base 1. CDR1 LGHNA and CDR2 YNFKEQ were looked up in the germline V gene.

This sequence was found in a human donor. This chain is built from TRBV4-2 and TRBJ1-3, with an unclear D gene assignment. Material for sequencing was blood. The CDR3 has the sequence CASSQVGSFGNTIYF. At the DNA level, the sequence is TGTGCCAGCAGCCAAGTGGGCTCCTTCGGAAACACCATATATTTT.